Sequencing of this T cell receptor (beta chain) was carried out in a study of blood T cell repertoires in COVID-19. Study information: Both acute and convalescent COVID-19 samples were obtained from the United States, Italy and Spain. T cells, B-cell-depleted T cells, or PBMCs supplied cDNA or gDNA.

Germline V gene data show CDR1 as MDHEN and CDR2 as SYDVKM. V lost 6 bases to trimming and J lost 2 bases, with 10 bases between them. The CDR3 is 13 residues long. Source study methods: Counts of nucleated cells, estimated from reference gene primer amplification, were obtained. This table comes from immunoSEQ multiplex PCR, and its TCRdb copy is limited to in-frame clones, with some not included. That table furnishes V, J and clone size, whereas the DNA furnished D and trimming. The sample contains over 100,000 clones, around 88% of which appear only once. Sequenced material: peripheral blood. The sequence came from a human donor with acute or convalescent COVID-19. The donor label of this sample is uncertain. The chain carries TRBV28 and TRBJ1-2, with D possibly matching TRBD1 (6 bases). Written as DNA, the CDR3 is TGTGCCAGCAGGACGGGGGGCAACTATGGCTACACCTTC. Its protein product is CASRTGGNYGYTF.